The rows below give T cell receptor beta chains drawn from one sample of a study of identical twins. Using its own MiXCR run on the 5' RACE reads, TCRdb lists one record per CDR3 protein. Here the sample spans 450,000 to 650,000 distinct CDR3 sequences, 9.5% to 10% being singletons. Separately, the same data were catalogued under a study of yellow fever vaccine responses in identical twins.

What was sequenced was PBMCs. The receptors come from a woman younger than 30 in good health. Both conserved end residues are part of each CDR3. A D gene is named only where the DNA matches it firmly. Size is omitted from some rows. Given values are once, few, many or a class for expanded clones.

d_gene,abundance,j_gene,v_gene,CDR3nt,CDR3aa
.,few,TRBJ2-7,TRBV7-2,TGTGCCAGCAGCTTATTCGAGTTTTCCTACGAGCAGTACTTC,CASSLFEFSYEQYF
.,.,TRBJ2-3,TRBV10-3,TGTGCCACCACAGGAATTCCAGATACGCAGTATTTT,CATTGIPDTQYF
.,.,TRBJ2-7,TRBV7-2,TGTGCCAGCAGCACACCGGGACATACCTACGAGCAGTACTTC,CASSTPGHTYEQYF
.,many,TRBJ2-1,TRBV5-1,TGCGCCAGCAGCTTATCGGGCCTCCTAAGCTCCTACAATGAGCAGTTCTTC,CASSLSGLLSSYNEQFF
TRBD2,many,TRBJ2-4,TRBV2,TGTGCCAGCAGGACTAGCGGGGGCGGGAACATTCAGTACTTC,CASRTSGGGNIQYF
.,many,TRBJ2-5,TRBV7-7,TGTGCGAGTGGGAAGGATTTACAAGAGACCCAGTACTTC,CASGKDLQETQYF
TRBD2,.,TRBJ2-3,TRBV2,TGTGCCAGCAGTAGTAGCGGGGGGTCTTCGAATACGCAGTATTTT,CASSSSGGSSNTQYF
.,.,TRBJ2-5,TRBV15,TGTGCCACCAGCAGAGATCTGGGGGAAGAGACCCAGTACTTC,CATSRDLGEETQYF
TRBD1,.,TRBJ2-3,TRBV11-2,TGTGCCGGTCGGGACAGGGCCGAAGATACGCAGTATTTT,CAGRDRAEDTQYF
.,many,TRBJ2-7,TRBV4-2,TGTGCCAGCAGCCAAGGGTCCATGGGTTACGAGCAGTACTTC,CASSQGSMGYEQYF
.,many,TRBJ2-5,TRBV6-5,TGTGCCAGCAGTTACTGGGACTCCCAAGAGACCCAGTACTTC,CASSYWDSQETQYF
.,few,TRBJ2-2,TRBV4-2,TGTGCCAGCAGCCCGAAAGAACCGGGACTTACGAACACCGGGGAGCTGTTTTTT,CASSPKEPGLTNTGELFF
TRBD2,many,TRBJ2-1,TRBV7-9,TGTGCCAGCAGCCCCACAGGGACTAGCGGACCCAATGAGCAGTTCTTC,CASSPTGTSGPNEQFF
.,.,TRBJ1-3,TRBV7-6,TGTGCCAGCAGCCCTAGAGACTCTGGAAACACCATATATTTT,CASSPRDSGNTIYF
TRBD2,.,TRBJ2-1,TRBV28,TGTGCCAGCAGTTCCAACGCCGGGACTAGCGGGAGACGGGAGCAGTTCTTC,CASSSNAGTSGRREQFF
.,.,TRBJ2-7,TRBV7-6,TGTGCCAGCAGCCGCGGTACCGACGAGCAGTACTTC,CASSRGTDEQYF
.,many,TRBJ2-5,TRBV27,TGTGCCAGCAGTTCACCCTTCGGGGAGACCCAGTACTTC,CASSSPFGETQYF
.,many,TRBJ2-5,TRBV29-1,TGCAGCGTTGAAGATCGCGGGCGGGGGCGGGAGACCCAGTACTTC,CSVEDRGRGRETQYF
.,many,TRBJ1-5,TRBV12-3/TRBV12-4,TGTGCCAGCAGTTTAATTTCCAGGAACAATCAGCCCCAGCATTTT,CASSLISRNNQPQHF
.,many,TRBJ2-3,TRBV5-1,TGCGCCAGCAGGGAAAGGGACTCCCCATCCACAGATACGCAGTATTTT,CASRERDSPSTDTQYF
.,few,TRBJ2-3,TRBV2,TGTGCCAGCAGTGAAGCCTGGAAAAGCACAGATACGCAGTATTTT,CASSEAWKSTDTQYF
TRBD1,.,TRBJ1-1,TRBV27,TGTACCAGCAGTTTAAGGACAGGGACGCGTGCTTTCTTT,CTSSLRTGTRAFF
TRBD1,few,TRBJ2-1,TRBV11-3,TGTGCCAGCAGCTTAGGGAAGGGGACAGACCAGTTCTTC,CASSLGKGTDQFF
.,few,TRBJ2-7,TRBV27,TGTGCCAGCAGTTTCGGCAGTGCAGAGCCCAACGAGCAGTACTTC,CASSFGSAEPNEQYF
.,many,TRBJ2-7,TRBV4-3,TGCGCCAGCAGCTCCATGTTGGGGGACGAGCAGTACTTC,CASSSMLGDEQYF
TRBD1,once,TRBJ2-5,TRBV6-2/TRBV6-3,TGTGCCAGCAGACACAGGGGGAATCGGGAGACCCAGTACTTC,CASRHRGNRETQYF
TRBD2,.,TRBJ2-7,TRBV6-2/TRBV6-3,TGTGCCAGCAGTTTTTTCCGGGGACTACTGACGTACGAGCAGTACTTC,CASSFFRGLLTYEQYF
TRBD2,.,TRBJ2-1,TRBV19,TGTGCCAGTAGTATTCGGCGGGGGAGTGGCTCCTACAATGAGCAGTTCTTC,CASSIRRGSGSYNEQFF
TRBD1,few,TRBJ2-6,TRBV29-1,TGCAGCGTTGAGGACAGGGGGCATGGGGCCAACGTCCTGACTTTC,CSVEDRGHGANVLTF
TRBD2,few,TRBJ2-7,TRBV29-1,TGCAGCGTTGAAGGCCTAGCGGGGCCCTCCTACGAGCAGTACTTC,CSVEGLAGPSYEQYF
TRBD2,many,TRBJ2-2,TRBV4-3,TGCGCCAGCAGCCAAGACCGGGGGGGACCCGGGGAGCTGTTTTTT,CASSQDRGGPGELFF
TRBD2,.,TRBJ2-3,TRBV7-2,TGTGCCAGCATCCGTCGGAGCGGGGGGGCGACAGATACGCAGTATTTT,CASIRRSGGATDTQYF
TRBD1,few,TRBJ1-1,TRBV29-1,TGCAGCGTTGGATATGACAGGGTTAACACTGAAGCTTTCTTT,CSVGYDRVNTEAFF
.,.,TRBJ2-5,TRBV9,TGTGCCAGCAGCGTAGTAGGGGGAACAGGTCGCGGGGCCCAAGAGACCCAGTACTTC,CASSVVGGTGRGAQETQYF
.,many,TRBJ1-2,TRBV3-1,TGTGCCAGCAGCCAAGGGGGGAATGGCTACACCTTC,CASSQGGNGYTF
.,.,TRBJ2-5,TRBV7-9,TGTGCCAGCAGCCCCGAGACCCGATGGGAGACCCAGTACTTC,CASSPETRWETQYF
TRBD2,many,TRBJ2-3,TRBV20-1,TGCAGTGCTAGGACTAGCGGGACCTATACGCAGTATTTT,CSARTSGTYTQYF
.,.,TRBJ1-5,TRBV6-5,TGTGCCAGCAGTTACCCAGGGCAGAGTTATAGCAATCAGCCCCAGCATTTT,CASSYPGQSYSNQPQHF
.,many,TRBJ2-1,TRBV9,TGTGCCAGCAGCTTGGACGTGAGATACAATGAGCAGTTCTTC,CASSLDVRYNEQFF
.,few,TRBJ2-7,TRBV20-1,TGCAGTGCTAGAGATTCCGAAAAGTGGAACGAGCAGTACTTC,CSARDSEKWNEQYF
.,many,TRBJ1-5,TRBV28,TGTGCCAGCAGTTTCCACGCAGGCGGAGGTGGTCAGCCCCAGCATTTT,CASSFHAGGGGQPQHF
TRBD2,many,TRBJ2-1,TRBV7-2,TGTGCCAGCAGCTTAGGGGGAGGGTCAACTATCCATGAGCAGTTCTTC,CASSLGGGSTIHEQFF
.,many,TRBJ2-3,TRBV24-1,TGTGCCACCAGTGAACTGCCTCGCACAGATACGCAGTATTTT,CATSELPRTDTQYF
.,.,TRBJ2-1,TRBV19,TGTGCCAGTCGCCTTTTCGGAGGGTATGAGCAGTTCTTC,CASRLFGGYEQFF
TRBD2,few,TRBJ2-5,TRBV6-5,TGTGCCAGCAGTTCCGAGGGACTACGCCAAGAGACCCAGTACTTC,CASSSEGLRQETQYF
.,many,TRBJ2-1,TRBV20-1,TGCAGTGCTAGAGATTCCCTCCCCCCCAATGAGCAGTTCTTC,CSARDSLPPNEQFF
.,many,TRBJ2-5,TRBV29-1,TGCAGCGTTAACGGACAGGGAGGGTGGACCCAGTACTTC,CSVNGQGGWTQYF